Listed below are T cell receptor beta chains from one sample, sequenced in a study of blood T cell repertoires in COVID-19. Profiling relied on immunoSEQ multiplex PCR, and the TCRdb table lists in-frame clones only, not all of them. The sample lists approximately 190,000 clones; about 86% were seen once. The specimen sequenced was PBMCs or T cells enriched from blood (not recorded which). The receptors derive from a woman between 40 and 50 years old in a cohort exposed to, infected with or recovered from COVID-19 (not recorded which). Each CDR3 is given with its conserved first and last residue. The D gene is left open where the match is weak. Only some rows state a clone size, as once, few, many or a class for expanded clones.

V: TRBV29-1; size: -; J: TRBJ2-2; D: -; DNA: TGCAGCGTTGTGGCAGTGAACACCGGGGAGCTGTTTTTT; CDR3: CSVVAVNTGELFF
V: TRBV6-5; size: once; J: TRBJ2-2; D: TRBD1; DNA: TGTGCCAGCCGACAGGGGATTTCGAACACCGGGGAGCTGTTTTTT; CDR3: CASRQGISNTGELFF
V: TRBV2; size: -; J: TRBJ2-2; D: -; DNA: TGTGCCAGCACGTACGGGGTCACCGGGGAGCTGTTTTTT; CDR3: CASTYGVTGELFF
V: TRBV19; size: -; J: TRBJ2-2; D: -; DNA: TGTGCCAGTAGTACCCGAGTCGGCGGGATGGGCACCGGGGAGCTGTTTTTT; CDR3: CASSTRVGGMGTGELFF
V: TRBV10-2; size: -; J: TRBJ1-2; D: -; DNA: TGCGCCAGCAGTGAGCTAACAGGCATAGGGTATGGCTACACCTTC; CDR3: CASSELTGIGYGYTF
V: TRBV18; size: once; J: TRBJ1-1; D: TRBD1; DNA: TGTGCCAGCTCACCGCGGACAGGGGGTAAGATCGAGGCTTTCTTT; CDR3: CASSPRTGGKIEAFF
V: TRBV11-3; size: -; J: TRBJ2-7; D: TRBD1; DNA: TGTGCCAGCAGCATACGGGACAGGGTGGTGCAGTACTTC; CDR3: CASSIRDRVVQYF
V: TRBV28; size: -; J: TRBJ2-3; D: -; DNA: TGTGCCAGCAGTTTAGGGGTCCGGATTGCAGGGAGCACAGATACGCAGTATTTT; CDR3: CASSLGVRIAGSTDTQYF
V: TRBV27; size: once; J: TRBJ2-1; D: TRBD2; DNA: TGTGCCAGCAGTCCCAGCGGCGGGAGATCCTACAATGAGCAGTTCTTC; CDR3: CASSPSGGRSYNEQFF
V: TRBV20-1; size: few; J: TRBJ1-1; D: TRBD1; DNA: TGCAGTGCTAGTCACCCCGACAGGGTTAGAATCGAAGGCCTGAAAGCTTTCTTT; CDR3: CSASHPDRVRIEGLKAFF
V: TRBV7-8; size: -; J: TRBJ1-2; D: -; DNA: TGTGCCAGCAGCTTAGGAGACTCTAACTATGGCTACACCTTC; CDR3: CASSLGDSNYGYTF
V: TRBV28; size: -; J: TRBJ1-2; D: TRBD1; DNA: TGTGCCAGCAATACTTTACAGGGGGCTTATTGGGGCTACACCTTC; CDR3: CASNTLQGAYWGYTF
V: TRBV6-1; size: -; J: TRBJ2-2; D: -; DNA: TGTGCCAGCAGTGACCCCCACAGGGCGCGGAACACCGGGGAGCTGTTTTTT; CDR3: CASSDPHRARNTGELFF
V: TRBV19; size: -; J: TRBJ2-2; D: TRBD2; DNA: TGTGCCAGTAGTCCCTTTGGCGGGGGAGTTCCCGGGGAGCTGTTTTTT; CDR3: CASSPFGGGVPGELFF
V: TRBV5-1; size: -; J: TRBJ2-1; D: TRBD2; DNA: TGCGCCAGCAGCTTGTCCACCTTTTTTTCGGGCGGGAGAGGGGAAGGGAGCAATGAGCAGTTCTTC; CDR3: CASSLSTFFSGGRGEGSNEQFF
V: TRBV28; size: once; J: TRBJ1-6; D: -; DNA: TGTGCCAGCAGTTTAAGTCCCAGGGGATATTCACCCCTCCACTTT; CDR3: CASSLSPRGYSPLHF
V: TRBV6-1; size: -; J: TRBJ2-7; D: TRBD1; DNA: TGTGCCAGCAGTGAATTCAGGGGGCAAAGCTACGAGCAGTACTTC; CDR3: CASSEFRGQSYEQYF
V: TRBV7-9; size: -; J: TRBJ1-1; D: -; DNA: TGTGCCAGCAGCTCTTGGACGGACATGAACACTGAAGCTTTCTTT; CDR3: CASSSWTDMNTEAFF
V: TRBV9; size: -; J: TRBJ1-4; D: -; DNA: TGTGCCAGCAGCGTAGGACAGATAAATGAAAAACTGTTTTTT; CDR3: CASSVGQINEKLFF
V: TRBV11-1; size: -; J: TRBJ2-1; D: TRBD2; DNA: TGTGCCAGCAGCTCCGGACTAGCGGGGGGATCTAAACAGCAGTTCTTC; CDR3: CASSSGLAGGSKQQFF
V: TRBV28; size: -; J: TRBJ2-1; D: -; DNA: TGTGCCAGCAATCCGGGATATGAGCAGTTCTTC; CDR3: CASNPGYEQFF
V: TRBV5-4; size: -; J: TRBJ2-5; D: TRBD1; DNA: TGTGCCAGCAGCAACCGGGACAGGGGACGGGTGGTGACCCAGTACTTC; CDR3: CASSNRDRGRVVTQYF
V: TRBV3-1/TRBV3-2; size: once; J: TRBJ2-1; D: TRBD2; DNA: TGTGCCAGCAGCCAAGGGACTAGCGGGAATCGAAACAATGAGCAGTTCTTC; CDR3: CASSQGTSGNRNNEQFF
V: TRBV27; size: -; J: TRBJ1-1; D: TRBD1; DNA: TGTGCCAGCAGAAAGGGGGACAGGGGGGACTCTGAAGCTTTCTTT; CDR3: CASRKGDRGDSEAFF
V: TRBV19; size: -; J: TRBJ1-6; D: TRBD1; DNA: TGTGCCAGTAGTCCGACAGGGGCCGCCTATAATTCACCCCTCCACTTT; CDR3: CASSPTGAAYNSPLHF
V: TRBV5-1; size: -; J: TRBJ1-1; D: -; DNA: TGCGCCAGCAGCTTGGGCGGTAACACTGAAGCTTTCTTT; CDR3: CASSLGGNTEAFF
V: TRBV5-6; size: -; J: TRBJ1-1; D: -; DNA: TGTGCCAGCAGTTTCGTCCAGGGCGGTGAAGCTTTCTTT; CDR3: CASSFVQGGEAFF
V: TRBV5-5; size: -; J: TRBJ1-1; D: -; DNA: TGTGCCAGCAGCTTGGGCCCTCCGGGCACTGAAGCTTTCTTT; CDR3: CASSLGPPGTEAFF
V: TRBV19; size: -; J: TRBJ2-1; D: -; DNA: TGTGCCAGTAGTATAGGGCCTTTGAGGGACAATGAGCAGTTCTTC; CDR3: CASSIGPLRDNEQFF
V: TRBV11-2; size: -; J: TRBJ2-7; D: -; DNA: TGTGCCAGCAGCGTTAGCTCCGGGACCTACGAGCAGTACTTC; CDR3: CASSVSSGTYEQYF
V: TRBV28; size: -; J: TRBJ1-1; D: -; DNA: TGTGCCAGCAGTTTATCGGGTATGAACACTGAAGCTTTCTTT; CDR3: CASSLSGMNTEAFF
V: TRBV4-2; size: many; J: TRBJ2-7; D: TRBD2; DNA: TGTGCCAGCAGCCGAATAGCGACTAGCGGGAGGTACGAGCAGTACTTC; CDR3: CASSRIATSGRYEQYF
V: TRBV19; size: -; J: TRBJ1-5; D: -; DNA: TGTGCCAGTAGTATTGGGGCACCGAAGCCCCAGCATTTT; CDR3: CASSIGAPKPQHF
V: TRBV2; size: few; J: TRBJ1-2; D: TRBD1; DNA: TGTGCCAGCAGTGTATCAGGGGGCATTTATGGCTACACCTTC; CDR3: CASSVSGGIYGYTF
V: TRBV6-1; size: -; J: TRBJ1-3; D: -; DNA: TGTGCCAGCAGTGAAGGCGGATTTCGAAACACCATATATTTT; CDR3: CASSEGGFRNTIYF
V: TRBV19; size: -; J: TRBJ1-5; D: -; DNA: TGTGCCAGTAGTATAGGAGGGATTTCGAGCGGGCATTTT; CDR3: CASSIGGISSGHF
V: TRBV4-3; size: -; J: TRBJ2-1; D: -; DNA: TGCGCCAGCAGCCAAGACAGGCGGGCGACGCGGGAGCAGTTCTTC; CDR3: CASSQDRRATREQFF
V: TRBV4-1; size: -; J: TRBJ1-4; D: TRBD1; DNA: TGCGCCAGCAGCCCGGACAGGGTGATAGAAAAACTGTTTTTT; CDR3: CASSPDRVIEKLFF
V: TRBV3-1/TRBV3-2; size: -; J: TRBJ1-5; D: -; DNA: TGTGCCAGCAGCCAAGCGGGGTTTGACAATCAGCCCCAGCATTTT; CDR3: CASSQAGFDNQPQHF
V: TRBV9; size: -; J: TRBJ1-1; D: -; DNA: TGTGCCAGCAGCGTAGCTGTTGACAGGTTGAACACTGAAGCTTTCTTT; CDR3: CASSVAVDRLNTEAFF